The T cell receptor beta chain described here comes from a study of shared clonotypes between healthy human individuals. Study results and caveats: Shared clonotypes: approximately 5.3% naive CD4, roughly 3.5% naive CD8, less than 2.5% memory CD4, 0.4% memory CD8.

Naive CD8 cells lacked CD45RO and underwent positive selection for CCR7, leaving out terminally differentiated effector memory CD45RA+ cells. Each sorted subset replicate got 200 ng genomic DNA, approximately 27,000 genomes. Some clones are missing from TCRdb's copy, which holds only in-frame ones; the method was immunoSEQ multiplex PCR. The sample lists roughly 2,000,000 clones, approximately 94% occurring once. V dropped 3 bases and J dropped 6 bases, with 12 bases sitting between them. The germline gives CDR1 SGDLS, CDR2 YYNGEE. This CDR3 has 14 amino acids. Note on this clone: No antigen is known for it.

The receptor's source is a man aged 18 to 30 in good health. The chain recombines TRBV9 with TRBJ2-2, with D perhaps matching TRBD1 (5 bases). What was sequenced was naive CD8+ T cells sorted from blood. The CDR3 coding sequence is TGTGCCAGCAGCGGCGTGGGGCAGGCCGGGGAGCTGTTTTTT. Translating it yields CASSGVGQAGELFF. Supplemented by reference TRBV9 and TRBJ2-2, the full variable domain reads DSGVTQTPKHLITATGQRVTLRCSPRSGDLSVYWYQQSLDQGLQFLIQYYNGEERAKGNILERFSAQQFPDLHSELNLSSLELGDSALYFCASSGVGQAGELFFGEGSRLTVL.